There are a few counts of the clone carrying this T cell receptor (beta chain). No antigen is known for it. V lost 1 base and J 6 bases, leaving 9 bases between the germline ends. Germline V CDR1 and CDR2: KGHSH, LQKENI. The CDR3 runs 13 residues. 60 Vbeta and 13 Jbeta primers were used in PCR. Here immunoSEQ multiplex PCR was the method, and the copy in TCRdb shows in-frame clones only, minus some. The sample has about 170,000 clones; roughly three quarters are singletons. The data derive from a study of cytomegalovirus exposure and HLA in healthy donors. Study results and caveats: Analyzed later, association rates of TCRs varied across HLA loci, with DRB1 most and HLA-C fewest. The Asian-associated ancestry cluster reportedly had fewer N-insertions than the approximately 630-donor mean in a later analysis. Cytomegalovirus status was reportedly diagnosed by the classifier with high specificity and sensitivity. Some TCR beta chains (over 150 of them) were listed as cytomegalovirus-associated.

The chain uses TRBV18 and TRBJ1-2; D not certain. The sample was PBMCs. The TCR originated in a woman aged 50 to 65 in good health and CMV-seropositive. DNA of the CDR3: TGTGCCAGCTCACCACGAGGCATGGATGGCTACACCTTC. Protein sequence: CASSPRGMDGYTF. Complete variable domain (other parts from reference TRBV18 and TRBJ1-2): NAGVMQNPRHLVRRRGQEARLRCSPMKGHSHVYWYRQLPEEGLKFMVYLQKENIIDESGMPKERFSAEFPKEGPSILRIQQVVRGDSAAYFCASSPRGMDGYTFGSGTRLTVV.